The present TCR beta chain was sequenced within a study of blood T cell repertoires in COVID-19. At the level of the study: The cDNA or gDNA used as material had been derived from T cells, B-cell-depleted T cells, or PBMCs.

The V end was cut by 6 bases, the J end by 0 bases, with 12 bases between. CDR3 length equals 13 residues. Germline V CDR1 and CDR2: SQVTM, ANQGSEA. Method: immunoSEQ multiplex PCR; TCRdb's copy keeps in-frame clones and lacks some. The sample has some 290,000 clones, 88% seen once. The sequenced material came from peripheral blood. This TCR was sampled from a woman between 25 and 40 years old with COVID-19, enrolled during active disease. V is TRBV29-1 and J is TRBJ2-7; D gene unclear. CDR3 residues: CSVHGQFSYEQYF. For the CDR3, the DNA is TGCAGCGTCCATGGGCAGTTCTCCTACGAGCAGTACTTC.